The source of this TCR beta chain is a study of blood T cell repertoires in COVID-19. Original methodology: Reference gene primers were amplified, and this amplification served to estimate nucleated cell counts. Some clones are missing from TCRdb's copy, which holds only in-frame ones; the method was immunoSEQ multiplex PCR. That table supplies the V and J calls and clone size; D and trimming were determined from the DNA. The data hold 200,000 to 250,000 clones, with about 83% observed a single time. Patients of the Seattle cohort, enrolled during active infection, were followed longitudinally. V lost 0 bases, J lost 6 bases, and 17 bases lay in between. CDR1 and CDR2 from the germline V gene are MGHRA and YSYEKL. This CDR3 comprises 17 residues.

What was sequenced was peripheral blood. This chain connects TRBV4-1 to TRBJ2-2, with D hard to call. The sequence came from a woman younger than 45 with COVID-19, enrolled during active disease. The CDR3, as DNA: TGCGCCAGCAGCCAAGAGAGAGACTCCCCCAGACCCGGGGAGCTGTTTTTT. Translating it yields CASSQERDSPRPGELFF.